Shown below are 14 T cell receptor beta chains from a single sample sequenced in a study of T-cell memory formation after mild COVID-19. TCRdb recomputed calls from the 5' RACE reads with MiXCR, one row per CDR3 protein. This sample has 560,000 or so distinct CDR3 sequences, with about 18% found just once. The sample was PBMCs or a T cell subset sorted from them (not recorded which). The receptors here all came from an adult woman who had mild COVID-19 (a few samples of this study predate the infection). Cell type and time point are not known.

The V gene is TRBV4-3, the J gene TRBJ2-7; D is perhaps TRBD2 (6 bases). The V end lost 0 bases, the J end lost 7 bases, and 7 bases lay between the germline ends. Germline lookup yields CDR1 LGHNA and CDR2 YSLEER. The CDR3 has 12 residues. The CDR3 DNA follows: TGCGCCAGCAGCCAAGAGGCGGGAGAGCAGTACTTC. It codes for CASSQEAGEQYF.

The rearrangement joins TRBV5-6 to TRBJ2-1, with 14 bases aligning to TRBD2. V was clipped by 4 bases and J by 6 bases; unmatched bases: 9. This CDR3 region has 17 residues. Germline lookup yields CDR1 SGHDT and CDR2 YYEEEE. CDR3 nucleotides: TGTGCCAGCAGCCCCAGGAGACTAGCGGGGGGGCTCAATGAGCAGTTCTTC. Its translation: CASSPRRLAGGLNEQFF.

The V gene is TRBV20-1, the J gene TRBJ2-5, with D possibly called TRBD1 or TRBD2 (5 bases each). CDR3 length: 16 amino acids. V was trimmed by 0 bases and J by 5 bases, leaving 19 bases between them. In germline, CDR1 is DFQATT, CDR2 SNEGSKA (reference sequence). In nucleotides, the CDR3 is TGCAGTGCTAGAGACTGGACCGGGACGTTAGGGGAGACCCAGTACTTC. It specifies CSARDWTGTLGETQYF.

This clonotype came up many times. The chain is built from TRBV12-3 or TRBV12-4 and TRBJ1-1, with 7 bases identical to TRBD1. The CDR3 extends over 15 amino acids. The junction had 6 bases not matched to a gene; V was cut back by 4 bases and J by 1 base. The CDR3 bases are TGTGCCAGCAGTTCAATCGGGACAGCGAACACTGAAGCTTTCTTT. Residues: CASSSIGTANTEAFF.

The chain employs TRBV27 and TRBJ1-3; D ambiguous. The germline gives CDR1 MNHEY, CDR2 SMNVEV (reference sequence). Trimming pared 5 bases from V and 4 bases from J, leaving 12 bases between. This CDR3 has 14 residues. The CDR3, as DNA: TGTGCCAGCAGTGATTTGGTCGGCGGAAACACCATATATTTT. It encodes CASSDLVGGNTIYF.

V is TRBV4-1 and J is TRBJ2-7, with D possibly being TRBD1 (5 bases). The length of the CDR3 is 16 residues. Trimming removed 0 bases at V and 2 bases at J, with 14 bases between. From germline, CDR1 is MGHRA and CDR2 YSYEKL. The CDR3 region is CASSQDGYTGTYEQYF. The CDR3 coding sequence is TGCGCCAGCAGCCAAGATGGCTATACAGGAACCTACGAGCAGTACTTC.

This clonotype was seen repeatedly, ten times or more. The J gene is TRBJ2-1, the V gene TRBV12-3 or TRBV12-4, with D unresolved. The CDR3 sequence is 13 residues long. V shed 5 bases and J shed 4 bases, with 9 bases lying between them. The CDR3 region is CASSLFPYNEQFF. CDR3 bases: TGTGCCAGCAGTCTCTTTCCGTACAATGAGCAGTTCTTC.

This clonotype is a singleton in its sample. This chain joins TRBV29-1 and TRBJ1-1, with a tentative D call TRBD1 (5 bases). Germline V gene sequence: CDR1 SQVTM, CDR2 ANQGSEA. The CDR3 is 13 amino acids. The V and J ends lost 7 bases and 4 bases respectively, with 16 bases between them. In DNA, the CDR3 is TGCAGCGCCAGGGTCGGTTTTGGCACTGAAGCTTTCTTT. Encoded protein: CSARVGFGTEAFF.

This chain links TRBV19 with TRBJ1-1; 11 bases line up with TRBD1. The CDR3 has 14 residues. The junction had 3 bases not matched to a gene; V was cut back by 5 bases and J by 4 bases. Germline CDR1 reads LNHDA; CDR2 reads SQIVND (reference sequence). The CDR3, as DNA: TGTGCCAGTAGTTTCGGACAGGGGGCCACTGAAGCTTTCTTT. Translating gives CASSFGQGATEAFF.

J is TRBJ2-2 and V is TRBV20-1; 11 bases fit TRBD2. The CDR3 has 18 amino acids. Germline V gives CDR1 DFQATT, CDR2 SNEGSKA (reference sequence). V lost 5 bases to trimming and J lost 2 bases; unmatched junction nucleotides: 13. The CDR3: CSASEGLAGGPNTGELFF. In nucleotides, the CDR3 is TGCAGTGCTTCCGAGGGCCTAGCGGGGGGTCCCAACACCGGGGAGCTGTTTTTT.

This clonotype has just a few counts. This chain joins TRBV6-1 and TRBJ1-2; no reliable D call. Germline V gives CDR1 MNHNS, CDR2 SASEGT. The V and J ends lost 6 bases and 8 bases respectively, with 25 bases between them. This CDR3 contains 16 residues. The CDR3 region is CASSRGVTTGGYGYTF. The DNA of the CDR3 is TGTGCCAGCAGCCGTGGGGTGACAACCGGAGGTTACGGCTACACCTTC.

The chain uses TRBV20-1 and TRBJ2-1, with 13 nucleotides matching TRBD2. Germline V gene sequence: CDR1 DFQATT, CDR2 SNEGSKA (reference sequence). V was pared by 2 bases and J by 0 bases, with 7 bases of the junction left unmatched. This CDR3 contains 18 residues. The CDR3 protein is CSARRTSGRVSSYNEQFF. The CDR3 bases are TGCAGTGCTAGACGGACTAGCGGGAGAGTTAGCTCCTACAATGAGCAGTTCTTC.

The J gene is TRBJ1-2, the V gene TRBV24-1; D gene uncertain. V was clipped by 3 bases and J by 0 bases, with 10 bases between them. This CDR3 has 15 amino acids. Germline lookup yields CDR1 KGHDR and CDR2 SFDVKD. CDR3 region: CATSDPGTANYGYTF. CDR3 sequence (DNA): TGTGCCACCAGTGATCCCGGCACCGCTAACTATGGCTACACCTTC.

The CDR3 protein is CASSPITEAFF. The CDR3 DNA reads TGTGCCAGCTCACCTATTACTGAAGCTTTCTTT. The chain combines TRBV18 with TRBJ1-1; D is uncertain. The CDR3 has 11 residues. Per the germline V gene, CDR1 is KGHSH and CDR2 is LQKENI. Trimming pared 3 bases from V and 5 bases from J, leaving 4 bases between.